One and the same sample provided the 21 T cell receptor beta chains below, sequenced in a study of shared clonotypes between healthy human individuals. Produced via immunoSEQ multiplex PCR; TCRdb's table is partial and in-frame only. The table lists about 1.5 million clones, under 99% of them singletons. Material for sequencing was naive CD4+ T cells sorted from blood. Regarding subset: CD45RA+ positively selected. These receptors all stem from a man younger than 40 in good health.

The chain has TRBV19 and TRBJ1-5; a possible D gene is TRBD1 (6 bases). V lost 6 bases and J 6 bases, leaving 21 bases between the germline ends. The CDR3 sequence is 16 residues long. CDR1 and CDR2 (germline): LNHDA, SQIVND (reference sequence). The CDR3 bases are TGTGCCAGTAGCGGCCTTCAAAACAGGGACGTTCAGCCCCAGCATTTT. It translates to CASSGLQNRDVQPQHF.

This rearrangement joins TRBV7-2 to TRBJ2-5; D remains unclear. Per germline, CDR1 SGHTA and CDR2 FQGNSA. V was cut by 3 bases and J by 9 bases, with 11 bases left in between. This CDR3 has 12 amino acids. The CDR3 region has the DNA TGTGCCAGCAGCTTGCGCGGTAATCCCCAGTACTTC. It specifies CASSLRGNPQYF.

The chain joins TRBV9 to TRBJ2-1, with 10 bases matching TRBD2. The junction had 10 bases not matched to a gene; V was cut back by 4 bases and J by 9 bases. CDR1 and CDR2 (germline): SGDLS, YYNGEE. CDR3 length: 15 amino acids. The DNA for the CDR3 is TGTGCCAGCAGCCCAGCGGGACTAGCGTTTGGTGAGCAGTTCTTC. It encodes CASSPAGLAFGEQFF.

The genes are TRBV29-1 and TRBJ2-7; 9 bases map to TRBD1. The CDR3 totals 12 residues. Germline V gene sequence: CDR1 SQVTM, CDR2 ANQGSEA. The V and J ends lost 5 bases and 5 bases, in that order; junction bases with no gene match: 4. For the CDR3, the DNA is TGCAGCGTTATACAGGGGGCCCACGAGCAGTACTTC. It encodes CSVIQGAHEQYF.

The chain couples TRBV5-4 to TRBJ2-2; D possibly corresponds to TRBD2 (6 bases). This CDR3 is 16 amino acids long. The V gene lost 0 bases and the J gene lost 4 bases, with 13 bases spanning the gap. The germline CDR1 and CDR2 sequences are SGHNT and YYREEE (reference sequence). The CDR3 loop is CASSLVPGVATGELFF. In DNA, the CDR3 is TGTGCCAGCAGCTTGGTTCCGGGGGTGGCCACCGGGGAGCTGTTTTTT.

This rearrangement joins TRBV7-2 to TRBJ2-1; 13 bases line up with TRBD2. Germline CDR1 SGHTA, CDR2 FQGNSA. V was clipped by 1 base and J by 12 bases; unmatched bases: 9. The CDR3 totals 16 residues. The CDR3 nucleotides read TGTGCCAGCAGCTTAGGGGGACTAGCGGGAACGAACGGGCAGTTCTTC. Protein product: CASSLGGLAGTNGQFF.

The chain links TRBV6-1 to TRBJ2-7, with 7 bases identical to TRBD1. CDR3 length: 17 residues. Germline loops: CDR1 MNHNS, CDR2 SASEGT. Losses at the gene ends were 4 bases for V and 10 bases for J; bases not matched to a gene: 22. CDR3 DNA sequence: TGTGCCAGCAGTGGATCCCTGGGACAGCAGGAGAAGGAGGACCAGTACTTC. Translating gives CASSGSLGQQEKEDQYF.

CDR3 region: CASSVASASGSFFSYNEQFF. The CDR3 DNA is TGTGCCAGCAGCGTAGCTTCTGCTAGCGGGAGTTTCTTCTCCTACAATGAGCAGTTCTTC. The chain has TRBV9 and TRBJ2-1; 10 positions match TRBD2. The CDR3 consists of 20 residues. CDR1 and CDR2 (germline): SGDLS, YYNGEE. With V trimmed by 0 bases and J by 0 bases, 12 bases remained unmatched.

V is TRBV19 and J is TRBJ2-6; D is undetermined. CDR3 size: 15 residues. The germline V gene has CDR1 LNHDA and CDR2 SQIVND (reference sequence). V was cut by 7 bases and J by 4 bases, with 14 bases left in between. The CDR3 spells CASMGSRPGANVLTF. The CDR3 DNA follows: TGTGCCAGTATGGGATCTCGACCGGGGGCCAACGTCCTGACTTTC.

This clone was detected once. The sample has other DNA sequences that encode this CDR3 too. The V gene is TRBV6-1, the J gene TRBJ1-2, with a weak D call TRBD1 (6 bases). The V end lost 6 bases, the J end lost 2 bases, and 7 bases lay between the germline ends. The length of the CDR3 is 12 residues. The germline V gene has CDR1 MNHNS and CDR2 SASEGT. The CDR3 nucleotides read TGTGCCAGCAGCGGACAGAACTATGGCTACACCTTC. This codes for CASSGQNYGYTF.

This clone was found once. This chain joins TRBV20-1 and TRBJ2-3; weak D call: TRBD2 (5 bases). The germline CDR1 and CDR2 sequences are DFQATT and SNEGSKA (reference sequence). V was shortened by 5 bases and J by 10 bases, with 13 bases between the two germline ends. This CDR3 spans 11 amino acids. The CDR3 DNA is TGCAGTGCTCCGGACTTTGCGGCGCAGTATTTT. It is translated as CSAPDFAAQYF.

This clone was recorded once. The sample carries other DNA sequences with the same CDR3. The rearrangement joins TRBV5-1 to TRBJ2-5; D is possibly TRBD1 or TRBD2 (5 bases each). CDR3 length: 14 residues. Deletions cut 0 bases from V and 5 bases from J, with 11 bases between. Germline V lookup: CDR1 SGHRS, CDR2 YFSETQ. The CDR3 DNA reads as TGCGCCAGCAGCTTGGGCCTGGGGGAGGAGACCCAGTACTTC. Its protein is CASSLGLGEETQYF.

The V call is TRBV18, the J call TRBJ2-2, with a weak D call TRBD1 (6 bases). Between the trimmed V and J ends, which lost 4 bases and 0 bases, there was a span of 12 bases. The CDR3 covers 16 residues. CDR1 KGHSH and CDR2 LQKENI come from the germline V gene. The CDR3 DNA is TGTGCCAGCTCACTCATGGACAGCTCGAACACCGGGGAGCTGTTTTTT. This encodes CASSLMDSSNTGELFF.

The chain employs TRBV28 and TRBJ1-5; D not resolved. Trimming pared 7 bases from V and 10 bases from J, leaving 17 bases between. CDR1 MDHEN and CDR2 SYDVKM come from the germline V gene. This CDR3 has 13 residues. Here the CDR3 DNA reads TGTGCCAGCAAATTACCCCACGAGTTACCCCAGCATTTT. Residues: CASKLPHELPQHF.

The rearrangement uses TRBV29-1 and TRBJ1-1; the D is unclear. The V end lost 7 bases, the J end lost 8 bases, and 17 bases lay between the germline ends. Germline loops: CDR1 SQVTM, CDR2 ANQGSEA. CDR3 length: 12 residues. CDR3 residues: CSATQTVFEAFF. CDR3 DNA: TGCAGCGCAACTCAGACTGTTTTCGAAGCTTTCTTT.

The chain joins TRBV15 to TRBJ2-4; 12 bases align to TRBD2. The CDR3 loop spans 14 amino acids. Trimming took 10 bases from V and 2 from J; bases not matched to a gene: 3. The germline V gene encodes CDR1 LNHNV and CDR2 YYDKDF (reference sequence). The CDR3 protein is CAIRTSGTKNIQYF. CDR3 DNA sequence: TGTGCCATCAGGACTAGCGGGACCAAAAACATTCAGTACTTC. Full variable domain (missing parts from reference TRBV15 and TRBJ2-4): DAMVIQNPRYQVTQFGKPVTLSCSQTLNHNVMYWYQQKSSQAPKLLFHYYDKDFNNEADTPDNFQSRRPNTSFCFLDIRSPGLGDTAMYLCAIRTSGTKNIQYFGAGTRLSVL.

The rearrangement joins TRBV15 to TRBJ2-5, with 8 nucleotides matching TRBD2. V was pared by 9 bases and J by 4 bases, with 10 bases of the junction left unmatched. Germline V lookup: CDR1 LNHNV, CDR2 YYDKDF (reference sequence). The CDR3 has 14 amino acids. DNA of the CDR3: TGTGCCACTCAGCGGGAGCTTTTCGTAGAGACCCAGTACTTC. Its translation is CATQRELFVETQYF.

The J gene is TRBJ1-1, the V gene TRBV28, with 7 bases fitting TRBD1. In germline, CDR1 is MDHEN, CDR2 SYDVKM. The CDR3 sequence is 15 residues long. J gave up 1 base and V 2 bases, and 4 bases lay outside the gene matches. The CDR3 spells CASSLPGTANTEAFF. The CDR3 DNA follows: TGTGCCAGCAGTTTACCCGGGACAGCGAACACTGAAGCTTTCTTT. The entire variable domain, with the rest obtained from reference TRBV28 and TRBJ1-1, is as follows: DVKVTQSSRYLVKRTGEKVFLECVQDMDHENMFWYRQDPGLGLRLIYFSYDVKMKEKGDIPEGYSVSREKKERFSLILESASTNQTSMYLCASSLPGTANTEAFFGQGTRLTVV.

The rearrangement joins TRBV2 to TRBJ2-7; the match to TRBD2 covers 10 bases. This CDR3 is 14 amino acids long. The germline CDR1 and CDR2 sequences are SNHLY and FYNNEI. After removal of 7 bases from V and 7 bases from J, the junction contained 10 bases not matched to a gene. Here the CDR3 DNA reads TGTGCCAGCACCCGGATAGCGGGGGGTGTAGAGCAGTACTTC. Translation: CASTRIAGGVEQYF.

The chain joins TRBV18 to TRBJ2-2; no firm D call. This CDR3 has 16 residues. Germline CDR1 KGHSH, CDR2 LQKENI. V dropped 3 bases and J dropped 1 base, with 12 bases sitting between them. CDR3 sequence reads: CASSPIESLNTGELFF. The CDR3 DNA sequence: TGTGCCAGCTCACCCATCGAGAGCCTGAACACCGGGGAGCTGTTTTTT.

This chain links TRBV4-3 with TRBJ1-4; possibly TRBD1 for D (6 bases). The germline V gene has CDR1 LGHNA and CDR2 YSLEER. The V end lost 0 bases, the J end lost 3 bases, and 8 bases lay between the germline ends. The CDR3 runs to 15 residues. The CDR3 region has the DNA TGCGCCAGCAGCCAAGATACAGGGTCTAATGAAAAACTGTTTTTT. Protein product: CASSQDTGSNEKLFF.